This T cell receptor (beta chain) was sequenced during a study of vaccination and CD4 T cells after COVID-19. V was clipped by 7 bases and J by 11 bases, with 20 bases between them. The CDR3 covers 14 residues. Germline V lookup: CDR1 LNHDA, CDR2 SQIVND (reference sequence). Cultured CD4+ T-cell DNA underwent Oncomine TCR Beta short-read sequencing. TCRdb re-called the PCR reads through MiXCR, storing one row per CDR3 protein. The data contain 4,800 or so distinct CDR3 sequences, around a quarter of them singletons. This sample's treatment: roughly 11-day PBMC culture with coronavirus spike peptide pools or control peptides (ViraFEST assay). Gathering of the CD4+ T cells, from the unexposed donor, took place before the COVID-19 pandemic (2011-2018). About this clonotype: Antigen: not known.

This clonotype was obtained from a human donor in good health. Material for sequencing was CD4+ T cells from blood, cultured in vitro. The chain links TRBV19 to TRBJ1-4; tentatively, D is TRBD1 (5 bases). In DNA form, the CDR3 reads TGTGCCAGTACCGTGATGGGGGGTTTGGGGAAACTGTTTTTT. It yields the protein CASTVMGGLGKLFF.